This T cell receptor (beta chain) was observed in a study of shared clonotypes between healthy human individuals. Per the germline V gene, CDR1 is SNHLY and CDR2 is FYNNEI. The CDR3 loop spans 15 amino acids. J was trimmed by 3 bases and V by 4 bases; bases with no gene match: 5. An even split of each subset's genomic DNA across several immunoSEQ plates was performed. Method: immunoSEQ multiplex PCR; TCRdb's copy keeps in-frame clones and lacks some. This sample has millions of clones, with roughly 95% found just once. This receptor was obtained from a young man in good health. The chain combines TRBV2 with TRBJ2-3; 9 bases line up with TRBD2. The source material was naive CD4+ T cells sorted from blood. Described subset: CD45RA+ positively selected. The CDR3 DNA reads TGTGCCAGCAGTGGGCTAGCGGGGATTACAGATACGCAGTATTTT. It translates to CASSGLAGITDTQYF.